The sequence of this T cell receptor (beta chain) was determined in a study of identical twins. Study results and limitations: Without tracking the same donors, conclusions rested on cross-sectional statistical analysis.

TCRdb ran MiXCR on the 5' RACE reads and lists one entry per CDR3 protein. The sample consists of fewer than 500,000 distinct CDR3 sequences, roughly an eighth of them appearing once. This clonotype was counted only a few times. Its antigen is unknown. These data were also filed under a second study, of yellow fever vaccine responses in identical twins.

The sample was CD4+ T cells sorted from blood. This clonotype was obtained from a woman aged 18-35 years in good health.

CDR3 sequence: CATRLNTDTQYF. In DNA form, the CDR3 reads TGTGCCACCAGACTTAACACAGATACGCAGTATTTT. The genes are TRBV10-3 and TRBJ2-3, with D unclear. The germline CDR1 and CDR2 sequences are ENHRY and SYGVKD. The CDR3 consists of 12 residues. The ends were cut back, 10 bases at V and 2 bases at J, with 10 bases in the middle.